The 18 T cell receptor beta chains reported below all come from one sample, sequenced in a study of blood T cells in healthy people across ages. Sample-barcoded 5' priming and a J-beta primer mix drove a second PCR of roughly 7 to 11 cycles. Each CDR3 protein is one row after TCRdb ran MiXCR on the 5' RACE reads. Of about 1.6 million distinct CDR3 sequences in the sample, roughly 30% were seen once. Sequencing was performed on blood. The receptors were sampled from a woman younger than 45 in good health.

This clonotype occurred many times. The genes are TRBV12-3 or TRBV12-4 and TRBJ2-1; a weak D match, TRBD1 (6 bases). This CDR3 comprises 15 residues. Trimming left V 5 bases short and J 6 bases short, with 17 bases between. CDR3 DNA sequence: TGTGCCAGCAGTCCTCGACAGGTATTGGCCAATGAGCAGTTCTTC. This translates into CASSPRQVLANEQFF.

On this clonotype: It may be a read error: a sequence one base away is much more abundant. The chain recombines TRBV29-1 with TRBJ1-2; TRBD1 is a possible D gene (5 bases). Germline CDR1 reads SQVTM; CDR2 reads ANQGSEA. This CDR3 spans 10 amino acids. V lost 7 bases, J lost 7 bases, and 10 bases lay in between. The CDR3: CSAQGPGYTF. The CDR3 nucleotides read TGCAGCGCTCAGGGCCCTGGCTACACCTTC.

In its sample, this clonotype was seen many times. J is TRBJ2-5 and V is TRBV7-8; weak D call: TRBD2 (5 bases). Trimming took 2 bases from V and 3 from J, leaving 7 bases between them. The CDR3 is 13 residues long. The germline V gene has CDR1 SGHVS and CDR2 FQNEAQ. The CDR3 DNA reads as TGTGCCAGCAGCTTAATGCGGGAAGAGACCCAGTACTTC. Protein: CASSLMREETQYF.

Remarks on this clonotype: This may arise from a read error, as a much more abundant clone is one base away. This rearrangement joins TRBV5-1 to TRBJ2-3, with D maybe TRBD2 (5 bases). Germline CDR1 reads SGHRS; CDR2 reads YFSETQ. The CDR3 totals 12 residues. Trimming took 7 bases from V and 8 from J, leaving 14 bases between them. CDR3 loop: CASWSSGGTQYF. DNA of the CDR3: TGCGCCAGCTGGTCCAGTGGAGGTACGCAGTATTTT.

The CDR3 is CASSQDMTIDQPQHF. In DNA, the CDR3 is TGCGCCAGCAGCCAAGATATGACCATAGATCAGCCCCAGCATTTT. V gene TRBV4-1 combines with J gene TRBJ1-5; D ambiguous. The CDR3 consists of 15 residues. The V gene lost 0 bases and the J gene lost 5 bases, with 11 bases spanning the gap. Germline V gene lookup returns CDR1 MGHRA and CDR2 YSYEKL.

The V gene is TRBV5-5, the J gene TRBJ1-2, with 9 nucleotides matching TRBD1. The CDR3 runs to 20 residues. Germline V gene lookup returns CDR1 SGHKS and CDR2 YYEKEE (reference sequence). Trimming cost V 0 bases and J 1 base; bases outside gene matches: 16. The CDR3 reads CASSLAPRPGQGKNNYGYTF. DNA for the CDR3: TGTGCCAGCAGCTTGGCCCCTCGGCCGGGACAGGGCAAGAATAACTATGGCTACACCTTC.

V is TRBV6-5 and J is TRBJ2-3; no clear D. Deletions cut 5 bases from V and 8 bases from J, with 14 bases between. CDR3 length equals 13 residues. Germline V lookup: CDR1 MNHEY, CDR2 SVGAGI. CDR3 nucleotide sequence: TGTGCCAGCAGTCAAACCTGGGAAGCTACGCAGTATTTT. This codes for CASSQTWEATQYF.

Many counts were recorded for this clonotype. The chain links TRBV25-1 to TRBJ1-2; D may be TRBD1 (5 bases). CDR1 is MGHDK, CDR2 SYGVNS, per germline. Trimming removed 4 bases from V and 4 bases from J, with 10 bases in between. The CDR3 is 13 residues long. DNA for the CDR3: TGTGCCAGCAGTGTTGACAGCTCCTATGGCTACACCTTC. Residues: CASSVDSSYGYTF.

The rearrangement links TRBV27 to TRBJ2-7; TRBD1 matches 7 bases. This CDR3 has 16 residues. Germline V gene sequence: CDR1 MNHEY, CDR2 SMNVEV (reference sequence). J was trimmed by 3 bases and V by 6 bases; bases with no gene match: 14. CDR3 nucleotide sequence: TGTGCCAGCAGCCAAACCCAGGGGGTGCTCCACTACGAGCAGTACTTC. Its translation is CASSQTQGVLHYEQYF.

The V call is TRBV10-3, the J call TRBJ2-2; D gene unclear. V gave up 7 bases and J gave up 3 bases, with 12 bases separating them. The germline CDR1 and CDR2 sequences are ENHRY and SYGVKD. The CDR3 extends over 14 amino acids. The CDR3 reads CAITRRPDTGELFF. CDR3 coding DNA: TGTGCCATCACTCGTAGACCAGACACCGGGGAGCTGTTTTTT.

The CDR3 nucleotides are TGCAGTGCTCTCAAGACTAGCGGGGCCACCGGGGAGCTGTTTTTT. Protein product: CSALKTSGATGELFF. The chain links TRBV20-1 to TRBJ2-2, with 11 nucleotides matching TRBD2. The CDR3 loop spans 15 amino acids. From germline, CDR1 is DFQATT and CDR2 SNEGSKA (reference sequence). With V trimmed by 5 bases and J by 4 bases, 6 bases remained unmatched.

A remark on this clonotype: The junction departs from the called germline gene at one end, perhaps through a read error. The chain joins TRBV24-1 to TRBJ2-7, with D perhaps matching TRBD1 (6 bases). Germline V gives CDR1 KGHDR, CDR2 SFDVKD. The CDR3 length is 13 residues. The CDR3 spells CVTSAPGQDEQYF. CDR3 sequence (DNA): TGTGTCACCAGTGCCCCGGGACAAGACGAGCAGTACTTC.

This clonotype was counted a few times. V and J are TRBV4-1 and TRBJ1-1; TRBD1 matches 9 bases. Germline lookup yields CDR1 MGHRA and CDR2 YSYEKL. CDR3 size: 16 residues. V trimming: 3 bases; J trimming: 4 bases; junction bases outside the gene matches: 9. CDR3 nucleotide sequence: TGCGCCAGCAGCCACGGCCCGGGACAGGGATCCACTGAAGCTTTCTTT. This translates into CASSHGPGQGSTEAFF.

In its sample, this clonotype was seen a few times. J is TRBJ2-6 and V is TRBV7-6; D call uncertain. The CDR3 is 14 amino acids. Trimming cost V 10 bases and J 0 bases, with 10 bases left between them. Germline V gives CDR1 SGHVS, CDR2 FNYEAQ. The CDR3 region is CATKPSSGANVLTF. As DNA, the CDR3 is TGTGCCACCAAACCTTCCTCTGGGGCCAACGTCCTGACTTTC.

This clonotype was detected only once. A single base separates this from a much larger clone, so it may be a read error. CDR3 nucleotide sequence: TGCAGCATCCGGCGATCGGGGTACTTCAATGAGCAGTTCTTC. This gives the protein CSIRRSGYFNEQFF. This chain links TRBV29-1 with TRBJ2-1; D perhaps matches TRBD2 (5 bases). Per the germline V gene, CDR1 is SQVTM and CDR2 is ANQGSEA. The V end was cut by 8 bases, the J end by 6 bases, with 20 bases between. This CDR3 is 14 amino acids long.

The rearrangement uses TRBV6-6 and TRBJ2-5; D not certain. The DNA matches TRBJ2-7 better at its end, which makes the J call doubtful. CDR1 is MNHNY and CDR2 is SVGAGI in the germline V gene (reference sequence). The CDR3 is made up of 14 amino acids. This CDR3 is CASSYSKAGCEQYF. In DNA form, the CDR3 reads TGTGCCAGCAGTTACTCGAAGGCAGGCTGCGAGCAGTACTTC.

The genes are TRBV7-9 and TRBJ2-4; D possibly corresponds to TRBD1 (6 bases). The CDR3 has 13 amino acids. Germline loops: CDR1 SEHNR, CDR2 FQNEAQ (reference sequence). V lost 8 bases and J 8 bases, leaving 16 bases between the germline ends. CDR3 residues: CASCSGAGDIQYF. Written as DNA, the CDR3 is TGTGCCAGCTGTTCAGGGGCCGGGGACATTCAGTACTTC.

The rearrangement joins TRBV4-1 to TRBJ1-1; 10 bases agree with TRBD1. With 0 bases clipped from V and 0 bases from J, the junction kept 7 bases outside the gene matches. The CDR3 loop spans 18 amino acids. Germline assignment: CDR1 MGHRA and CDR2 YSYEKL. The chain's CDR3 is CASSQEFQDRGLNTEAFF. CDR3 DNA sequence: TGCGCCAGCAGCCAAGAATTTCAGGACAGGGGGTTGAACACTGAAGCTTTCTTT.